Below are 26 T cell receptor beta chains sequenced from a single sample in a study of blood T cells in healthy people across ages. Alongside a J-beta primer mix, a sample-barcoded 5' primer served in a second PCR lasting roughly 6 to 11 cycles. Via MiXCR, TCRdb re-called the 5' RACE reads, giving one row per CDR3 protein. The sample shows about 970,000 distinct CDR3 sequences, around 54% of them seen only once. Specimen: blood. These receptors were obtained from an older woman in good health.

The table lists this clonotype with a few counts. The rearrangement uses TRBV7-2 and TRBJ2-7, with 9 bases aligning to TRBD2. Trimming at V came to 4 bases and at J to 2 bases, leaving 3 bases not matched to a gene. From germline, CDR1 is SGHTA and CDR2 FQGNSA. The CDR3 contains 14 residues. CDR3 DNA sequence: TGTGCCAGCAGCTCGACTAGCGGACCCTACGAGCAGTACTTC. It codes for CASSSTSGPYEQYF.

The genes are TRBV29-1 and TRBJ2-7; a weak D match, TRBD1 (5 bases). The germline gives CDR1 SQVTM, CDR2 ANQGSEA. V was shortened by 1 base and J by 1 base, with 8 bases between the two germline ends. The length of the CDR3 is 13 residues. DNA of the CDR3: TGCAGCGTTGAAGCAAGGGGATCCTACGAGCAGTACTTC. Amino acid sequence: CSVEARGSYEQYF.

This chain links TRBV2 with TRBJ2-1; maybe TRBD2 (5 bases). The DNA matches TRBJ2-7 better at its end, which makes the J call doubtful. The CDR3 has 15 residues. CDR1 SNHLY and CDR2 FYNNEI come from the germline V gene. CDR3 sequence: CASSESASSYNEQYF. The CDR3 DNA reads TGTGCCAGCAGTGAATCCGCTAGCTCCTACAATGAGCAGTACTTC.

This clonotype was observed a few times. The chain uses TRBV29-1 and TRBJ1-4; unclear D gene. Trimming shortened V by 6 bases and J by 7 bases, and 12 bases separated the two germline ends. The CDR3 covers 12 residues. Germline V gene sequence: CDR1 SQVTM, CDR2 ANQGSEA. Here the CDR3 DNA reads TGCAGCGTCCAAAACGTTGGTGAAAAACTGTTTTTT. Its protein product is CSVQNVGEKLFF.

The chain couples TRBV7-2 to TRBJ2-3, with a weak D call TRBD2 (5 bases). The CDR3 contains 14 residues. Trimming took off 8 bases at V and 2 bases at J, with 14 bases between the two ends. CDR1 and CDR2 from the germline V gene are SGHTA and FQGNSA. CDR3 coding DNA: TGTGCCAGCCAAGTGTCACGGGACACAGATACGCAGTATTTT. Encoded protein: CASQVSRDTDTQYF.

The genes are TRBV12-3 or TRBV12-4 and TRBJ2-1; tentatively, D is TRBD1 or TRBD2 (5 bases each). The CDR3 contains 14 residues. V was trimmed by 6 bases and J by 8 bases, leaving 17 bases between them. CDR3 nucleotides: TGTGCCAGCAGGCTCGCCGGGATAGGGGATGAGCAGTTCTTC. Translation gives CASRLAGIGDEQFF.

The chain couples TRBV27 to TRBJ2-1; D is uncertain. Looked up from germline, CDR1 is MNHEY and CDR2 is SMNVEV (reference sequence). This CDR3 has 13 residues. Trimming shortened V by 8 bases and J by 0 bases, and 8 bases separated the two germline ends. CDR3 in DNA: TGTGCCAGCGCGAGAAGCTCCTACAATGAGCAGTTCTTC. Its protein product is CASARSSYNEQFF.

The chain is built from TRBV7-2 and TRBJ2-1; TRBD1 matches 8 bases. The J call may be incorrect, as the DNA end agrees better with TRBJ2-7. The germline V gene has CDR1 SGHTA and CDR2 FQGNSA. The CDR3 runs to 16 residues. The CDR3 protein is CASSSRTGSSYNEQYF. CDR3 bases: TGTGCCAGCAGCAGTCGGACAGGGAGCTCCTACAATGAGCAGTACTTC.

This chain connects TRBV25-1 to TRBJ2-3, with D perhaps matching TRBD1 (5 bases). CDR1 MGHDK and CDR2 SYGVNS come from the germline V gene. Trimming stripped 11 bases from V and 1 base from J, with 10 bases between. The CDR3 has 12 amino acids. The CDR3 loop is CACRRGTDTQYF. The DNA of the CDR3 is TGTGCCTGCCGCAGGGGCACAGATACGCAGTATTTT.

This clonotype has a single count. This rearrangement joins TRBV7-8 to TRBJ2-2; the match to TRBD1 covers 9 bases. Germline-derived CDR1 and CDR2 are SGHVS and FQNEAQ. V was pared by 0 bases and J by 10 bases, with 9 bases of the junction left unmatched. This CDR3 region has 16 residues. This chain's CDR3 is CASSLAGTGNAEELFF. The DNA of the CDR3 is TGTGCCAGCAGCTTAGCGGGGACAGGGAACGCCGAGGAGCTGTTTTTT.

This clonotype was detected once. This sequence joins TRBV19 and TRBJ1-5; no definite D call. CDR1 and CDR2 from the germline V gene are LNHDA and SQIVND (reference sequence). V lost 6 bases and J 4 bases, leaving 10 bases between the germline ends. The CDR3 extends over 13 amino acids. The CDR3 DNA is TGTGCCAGTAGCCGCCCATTTAATCAGCCCCAGCATTTT. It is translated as CASSRPFNQPQHF.

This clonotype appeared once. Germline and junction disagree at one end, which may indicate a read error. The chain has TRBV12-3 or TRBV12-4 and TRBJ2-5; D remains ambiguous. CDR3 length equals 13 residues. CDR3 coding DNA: TGTGCCAGCAGTTTCCAGTACCAAGGGACCCAGTACTTC. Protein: CASSFQYQGTQYF.

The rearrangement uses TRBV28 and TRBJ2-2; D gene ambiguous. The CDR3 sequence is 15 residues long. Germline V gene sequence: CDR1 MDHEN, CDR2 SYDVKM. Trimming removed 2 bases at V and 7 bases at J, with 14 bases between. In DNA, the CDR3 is TGTGCCAGCAGTTTAAGTGAAGGGCTAATCGGGGAGCTGTTTTTT. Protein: CASSLSEGLIGELFF.

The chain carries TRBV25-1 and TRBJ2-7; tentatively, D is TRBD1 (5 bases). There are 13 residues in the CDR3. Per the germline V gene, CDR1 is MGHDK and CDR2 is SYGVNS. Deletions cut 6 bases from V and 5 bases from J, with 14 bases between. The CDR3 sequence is CASRDTTDDEQYF. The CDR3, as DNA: TGTGCCAGCAGGGACACAACAGACGACGAGCAGTACTTC.

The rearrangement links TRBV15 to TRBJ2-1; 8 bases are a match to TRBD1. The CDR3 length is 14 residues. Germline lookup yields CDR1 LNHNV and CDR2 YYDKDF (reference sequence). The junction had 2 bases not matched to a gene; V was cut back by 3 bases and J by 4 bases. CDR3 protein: CATSRGTGYNEQFF. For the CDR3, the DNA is TGTGCCACCAGCAGGGGGACAGGATACAATGAGCAGTTCTTC.

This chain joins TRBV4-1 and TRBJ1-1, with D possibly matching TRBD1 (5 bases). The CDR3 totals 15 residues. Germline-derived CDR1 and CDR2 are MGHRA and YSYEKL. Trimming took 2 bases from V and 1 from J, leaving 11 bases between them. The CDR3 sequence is CASSQWQGGNTEAFF. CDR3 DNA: TGCGCCAGCAGCCAATGGCAGGGTGGGAACACTGAAGCTTTCTTT.

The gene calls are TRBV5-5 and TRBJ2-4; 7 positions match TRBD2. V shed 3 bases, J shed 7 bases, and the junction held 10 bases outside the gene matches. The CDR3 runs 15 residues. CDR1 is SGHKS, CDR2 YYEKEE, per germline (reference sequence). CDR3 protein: CASSSLAAGTNIQYF. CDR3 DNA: TGTGCCAGCAGCTCGTTGGCAGCGGGGACGAACATTCAGTACTTC.

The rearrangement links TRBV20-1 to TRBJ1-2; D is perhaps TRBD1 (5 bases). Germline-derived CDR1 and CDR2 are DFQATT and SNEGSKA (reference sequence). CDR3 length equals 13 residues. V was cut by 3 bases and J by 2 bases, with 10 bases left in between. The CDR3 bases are TGCAGTGCTAGGGGGTGGGGCAACTATGGCTACACCTTC. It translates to CSARGWGNYGYTF.

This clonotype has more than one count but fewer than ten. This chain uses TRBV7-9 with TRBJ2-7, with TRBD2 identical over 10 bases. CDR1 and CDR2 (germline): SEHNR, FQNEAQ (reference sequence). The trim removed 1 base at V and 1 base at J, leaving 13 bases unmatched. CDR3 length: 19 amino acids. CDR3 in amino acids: CASSLGNFSGTSASYEQYF. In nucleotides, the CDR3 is TGTGCCAGCAGCTTAGGGAACTTTTCCGGGACTAGCGCATCCTACGAGCAGTACTTC. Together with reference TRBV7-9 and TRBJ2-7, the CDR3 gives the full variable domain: DTGVSQNPRHKITKRGQNVTFRCDPISEHNRLYWYRQTLGQGPEFLTYFQNEAQLEKSRLLSDRFSAERPKGSFSTLEIQRTEQGDSAMYLCASSLGNFSGTSASYEQYFGPGTRLTVT.

The CDR3 is CASQNPTGGDADTQYF. The CDR3 DNA follows: TGTGCCAGCCAAAACCCCACAGGGGGCGACGCAGATACGCAGTATTTT. The gene calls are TRBV6-2 or TRBV6-3 and TRBJ2-3; 9 bases are shared with TRBD1. Trimming at V came to 8 bases and at J to 4 bases, leaving 13 bases not matched to a gene. The CDR3 extends over 16 amino acids. Germline V gene data show CDR1 as MNHEY and CDR2 as SVGEGT.

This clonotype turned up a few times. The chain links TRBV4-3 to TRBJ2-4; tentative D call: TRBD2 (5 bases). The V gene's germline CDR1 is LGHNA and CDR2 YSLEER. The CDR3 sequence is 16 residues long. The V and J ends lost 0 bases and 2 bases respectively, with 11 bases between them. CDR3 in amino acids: CASSQDPGEPKNIQYF. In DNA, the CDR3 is TGCGCCAGCAGCCAAGATCCTGGGGAGCCCAAAAACATTCAGTACTTC.

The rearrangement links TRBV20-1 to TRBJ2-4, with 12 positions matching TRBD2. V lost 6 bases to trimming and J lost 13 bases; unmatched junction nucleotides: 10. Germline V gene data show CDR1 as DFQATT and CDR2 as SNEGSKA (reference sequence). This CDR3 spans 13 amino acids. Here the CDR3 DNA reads TGCAGTGCCCCGGCTAGCGGGGGGGCGGAGCAGTACTTC. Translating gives CSAPASGGAEQYF.

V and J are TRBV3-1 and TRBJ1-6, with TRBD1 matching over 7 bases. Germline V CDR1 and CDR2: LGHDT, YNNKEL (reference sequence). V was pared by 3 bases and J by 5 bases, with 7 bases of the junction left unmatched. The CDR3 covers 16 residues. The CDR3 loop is CASSHLGQTNNSPLHF. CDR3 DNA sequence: TGTGCCAGCAGCCACCTGGGACAGACAAATAATTCACCCCTCCACTTT.

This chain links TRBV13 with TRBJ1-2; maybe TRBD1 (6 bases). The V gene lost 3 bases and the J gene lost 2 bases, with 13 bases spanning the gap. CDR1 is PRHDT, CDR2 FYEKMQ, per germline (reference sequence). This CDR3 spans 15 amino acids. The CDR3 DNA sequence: TGTGCCAGCAGCTTCCTAGGGGGAAGGAACTATGGCTACACCTTC. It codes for CASSFLGGRNYGYTF.

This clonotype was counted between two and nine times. The CDR3 DNA sequence: TGTGCCAGCAGTCCTAGCGGGGGACCCTACAATGAGCAGTTCTTC. Translated: CASSPSGGPYNEQFF. V gene TRBV6-5 combines with J gene TRBJ2-1; TRBD2 agrees at 10 bases. This CDR3 has 15 residues. V gave up 5 bases and J gave up 2 bases; unmatched junction bases: 3. The germline V gene encodes CDR1 MNHEY and CDR2 SVGAGI.

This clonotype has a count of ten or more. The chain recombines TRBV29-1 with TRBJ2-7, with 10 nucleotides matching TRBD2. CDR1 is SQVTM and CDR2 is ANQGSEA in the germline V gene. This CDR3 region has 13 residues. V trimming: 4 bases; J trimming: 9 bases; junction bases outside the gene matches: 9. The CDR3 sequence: CSVATSGTIAQYF. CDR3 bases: TGCAGCGTTGCAACTAGCGGGACCATAGCGCAGTACTTC.